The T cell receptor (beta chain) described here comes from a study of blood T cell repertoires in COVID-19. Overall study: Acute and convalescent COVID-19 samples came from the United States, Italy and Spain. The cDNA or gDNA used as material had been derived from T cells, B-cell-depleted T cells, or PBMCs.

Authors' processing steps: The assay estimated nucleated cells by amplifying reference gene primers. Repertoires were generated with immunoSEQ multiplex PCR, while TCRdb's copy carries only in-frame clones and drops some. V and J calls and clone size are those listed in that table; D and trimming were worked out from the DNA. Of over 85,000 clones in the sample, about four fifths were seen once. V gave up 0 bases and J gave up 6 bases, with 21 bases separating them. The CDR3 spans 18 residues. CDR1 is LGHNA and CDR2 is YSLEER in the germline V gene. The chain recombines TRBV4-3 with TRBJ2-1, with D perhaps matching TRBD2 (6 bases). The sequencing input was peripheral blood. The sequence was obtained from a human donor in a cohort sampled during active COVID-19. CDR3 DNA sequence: TGCGCCAGCAGCCAAGATCTCCCCCTAGCGAGGGGCTCCAATGAGCAGTTCTTC. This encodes CASSQDLPLARGSNEQFF.